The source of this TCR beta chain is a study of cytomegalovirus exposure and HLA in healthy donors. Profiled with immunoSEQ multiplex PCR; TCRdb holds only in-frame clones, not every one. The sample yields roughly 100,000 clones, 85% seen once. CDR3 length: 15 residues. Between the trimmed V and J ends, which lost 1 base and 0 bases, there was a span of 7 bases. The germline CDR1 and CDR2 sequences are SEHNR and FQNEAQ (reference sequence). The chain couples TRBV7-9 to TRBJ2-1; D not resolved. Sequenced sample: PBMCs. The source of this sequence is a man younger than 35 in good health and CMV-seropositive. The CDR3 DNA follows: TGTGCCAGCAGCTTAGGCGCCCGCTCCTACAATGAGCAGTTCTTC. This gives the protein CASSLGARSYNEQFF.